This is a list of T cell receptor beta chains from one sample in a study of T-cell reconstitution after alpha-beta-depleted transplantation in children. One entry per CDR3 protein, called by TCRdb with MiXCR from the PCR reads. Of some 300,000 distinct CDR3 sequences in the sample, roughly 9.1% were seen once. Sequencing was performed on PBMCs, taken before TCRalphabeta/CD19-depleted stem cell transplant. Receptors were obtained from a boy younger than two with acute myeloid leukemia, due to receive a stem cell transplant. Both conserved end residues are part of each CDR3. The order of the fields is V gene, clone size, J gene, D gene, CDR3 protein, CDR3 DNA. D genes are given only for firm matches. Part of the rows lack a size; the others show once, few, many or a class for expanded clones.

TRBV20-1	many	TRBJ2-7	-	CSVQGQEQYF	TGCAGTGTCCAGGGGCAAGAGCAGTACTTC
TRBV20-1	few	TRBJ2-7	TRBD1	CSARPGQGWEQYF	TGCAGTGCTAGACCGGGACAGGGGTGGGAGCAGTACTTC
TRBV25-1	-	TRBJ2-5	TRBD1	CASSLSGTGGRETQYF	TGTGCCAGCTCTCTTTCCGGGACAGGGGGACGAGAGACCCAGTACTTC
TRBV7-3	many	TRBJ2-2	-	CASSYDGRAPGELFF	TGTGCCAGCAGCTATGATGGGAGAGCCCCCGGGGAGCTGTTTTTT
TRBV5-1	many	TRBJ2-5	TRBD2	CASSLSGEPQETQYF	TGCGCCAGCAGCTTGAGCGGGGAGCCCCAAGAGACCCAGTACTTC
TRBV28	many	TRBJ2-1	-	CAIQPYHDRSNEQFF	TGTGCCATCCAACCATACCATGACAGGTCCAATGAGCAGTTCTTC
TRBV20-1	many	TRBJ1-4	-	CSARQGGTNEKLFF	TGCAGTGCTAGACAGGGTGGAACTAATGAAAAACTGTTTTTT
TRBV6-5	few	TRBJ2-7	TRBD2	CASSYSTRGGFNEQYF	TGTGCCAGCAGTTACTCGACCCGGGGGGGCTTTAACGAGCAGTACTTC
TRBV5-1	many	TRBJ1-1	-	CASSLGQADTEAFF	TGCGCCAGCAGCTTGGGGCAGGCCGACACTGAAGCTTTCTTT
TRBV11-2	-	TRBJ2-1	-	CASSFRDTTGREQFF	TGTGCCAGCAGCTTCCGGGACACCACCGGACGGGAGCAGTTCTTC
TRBV20-1	-	TRBJ2-3	TRBD2	CSAAPKWTSGRDTQYF	TGCAGTGCTGCCCCAAAATGGACTAGCGGGAGAGATACGCAGTATTTT
TRBV21-1	-	TRBJ2-7	-	CASSSVGGSYEQYF	TGTGCCAGCAGTTCTGTGGGGGGCTCCTACGAGCAGTACTTC
TRBV10-3	many	TRBJ2-2	-	CAISIPGGGELFF	TGTGCCATCAGCATCCCTGGCGGCGGGGAGCTGTTTTTT
TRBV20-1	many	TRBJ2-2	TRBD2	CSASGASGGANTGELFF	TGCAGTGCTAGTGGGGCGAGCGGGGGGGCGAACACCGGGGAGCTGTTTTTT
TRBV9	-	TRBJ2-1	TRBD2	CASSPRASGRAAARNEQFF	TGTGCCAGCAGCCCCCGCGCTAGCGGGAGGGCCGCGGCACGTAATGAGCAGTTCTTC
TRBV12-3/TRBV12-4	-	TRBJ2-7	-	CASSLTRAPEEQYF	TGTGCCAGCAGTTTAACCAGAGCGCCCGAGGAGCAGTACTTC
TRBV10-3	many	TRBJ2-5	TRBD1	CAISKKDRVGETQYF	TGTGCCATCAGTAAAAAGGACAGGGTGGGAGAGACCCAGTACTTC
TRBV5-1	many	TRBJ1-1	-	CASSAGNTEAFF	TGCGCCAGCAGCGCAGGGAACACTGAAGCTTTCTTT
TRBV6-1	many	TRBJ2-5	-	CASSPGVSYQETQYF	TGTGCCAGCAGCCCAGGGGTGTCGTACCAAGAGACCCAGTACTTC
TRBV7-3	-	TRBJ2-7	-	CASSLDGRVSYEQYF	TGTGCCAGCAGCCTAGATGGACGAGTCTCCTACGAGCAGTACTTC
TRBV5-1	many	TRBJ2-5	-	CASRMRGETQYF	TGCGCCAGCAGGATGAGGGGGGAGACCCAGTACTTC
TRBV6-5	many	TRBJ2-2	-	CASSYPGQNTGELFF	TGTGCCAGCAGTTACCCGGGACAGAACACCGGGGAGCTGTTTTTT
TRBV20-1	few	TRBJ2-3	-	CSAEISDTQYF	TGCAGTGCGGAAATATCGGATACGCAGTATTTT
TRBV5-1	many	TRBJ2-7	-	CASSLAWGASYEQYF	TGCGCCAGCAGCTTGGCCTGGGGGGCCAGTTACGAGCAGTACTTC
TRBV10-3	-	TRBJ2-5	TRBD1	CAISERTGVETQYF	TGTGCCATCAGTGAGAGGACAGGTGTAGAGACCCAGTACTTC
TRBV7-9	many	TRBJ2-7	TRBD1	CASSFWGTGNEQYF	TGTGCCAGCAGCTTTTGGGGGACAGGGAACGAGCAGTACTTC
TRBV28	many	TRBJ1-6	TRBD1	CASNLRDREYSPLHF	TGTGCCAGCAACCTAAGGGACAGGGAATATTCACCCCTCCACTTT
TRBV4-3	few	TRBJ1-5	-	CASSRGKNQPQHF	TGCGCCAGCAGCCGCGGGAAAAATCAGCCCCAGCATTTT
TRBV7-9	-	TRBJ2-5	TRBD1	CASSGTGTVMETQYF	TGTGCCAGCAGCGGAACCGGGACAGTGATGGAGACCCAGTACTTC
TRBV5-1	many	TRBJ2-5	-	CASSPVTQYF	TGCGCCAGCAGCCCGGTGACCCAGTACTTC
TRBV28	many	TRBJ1-2	-	CASRLQQGSYHGYTF	TGTGCCAGCAGGCTACAGCAGGGTAGTTATCATGGCTACACCTTC
TRBV12-3/TRBV12-4	few	TRBJ2-5	TRBD2	CASSKGLAGAYYQETQYF	TGTGCCAGCAGTAAGGGACTAGCGGGAGCCTACTACCAAGAGACCCAGTACTTC
TRBV4-3	many	TRBJ2-5	TRBD2	CASSHRLAAPEGQETQYF	TGCGCCAGCAGCCACCGACTAGCGGCCCCCGAAGGGCAAGAGACCCAGTACTTC
TRBV20-1	many	TRBJ2-5	-	CSAQGRVGGVNF	TGCAGTGCCCAAGGCCGAGTTGGGGGTGTCAACTTC
TRBV11-3	-	TRBJ2-1	-	CASSPRGPGWNEQFF	TGTGCCAGCAGCCCCCGAGGTCCGGGCTGGAATGAGCAGTTCTTC
TRBV4-2	many	TRBJ2-1	TRBD2	CASSQGTSGGLYNEQFF	TGTGCCAGCAGCCAAGGGACTAGCGGGGGCCTCTACAATGAGCAGTTCTTC
TRBV7-2	many	TRBJ2-1	TRBD1	CASSIGTGGHEQFF	TGTGCCAGCAGCATCGGGACAGGGGGCCATGAGCAGTTCTTC
TRBV28	many	TRBJ2-3	TRBD1	CASKPGQGAVDTQYF	TGTGCCAGCAAGCCGGGACAGGGGGCAGTTGATACGCAGTATTTT
TRBV5-1	many	TRBJ2-4	TRBD2	CASSPPGLAGSNIQYF	TGCGCCAGCAGCCCCCCGGGACTAGCGGGGTCAAACATTCAGTACTTC
TRBV20-1	many	TRBJ2-2	TRBD1	CSARVGTVNTGELFF	TGCAGTGCTAGAGTGGGGACAGTTAACACCGGGGAGCTGTTTTTT
TRBV20-1	-	TRBJ1-2	-	CSAFRSSNYGYTF	TGCAGTGCCTTCCGGAGCTCTAACTATGGCTACACCTTC
TRBV4-1	many	TRBJ2-7	-	CASSQVTGSHEQYF	TGCGCCAGCAGCCAAGTAACAGGGAGCCACGAGCAGTACTTC
TRBV5-4	many	TRBJ1-4	-	CASSFDQALGKLFF	TGTGCCAGCAGCTTTGACCAGGCTTTGGGGAAACTGTTTTTT
TRBV24-1	-	TRBJ2-2	-	CATSQGNTGELFF	TGTGCCACCTCACAGGGAAACACCGGGGAGCTGTTTTTT
TRBV18	many	TRBJ1-1	-	CASSPRGRGEAFF	TGTGCCAGCTCACCTCGGGGTCGGGGTGAAGCTTTCTTT
TRBV6-4	many	TRBJ2-1	TRBD2	CASSAGVASYNEQFF	TGTGCCAGCAGCGCGGGGGTCGCCTCCTACAATGAGCAGTTCTTC
TRBV11-2	many	TRBJ2-5	-	CASSFSGAGETQYF	TGTGCCAGCAGCTTTTCGGGGGCGGGAGAGACCCAGTACTTC
TRBV7-9	many	TRBJ1-1	-	CASSLGGRSEAFF	TGTGCCAGCAGTTTGGGGGGGAGAAGTGAAGCTTTCTTT
TRBV29-1	-	TRBJ2-7	TRBD2	CSVTSGRAYEQYF	TGCAGCGTTACTAGCGGGAGGGCCTACGAGCAGTACTTC
TRBV7-3	few	TRBJ2-3	-	CASSLSASGTDTQYF	TGTGCCAGCAGCTTATCAGCTAGCGGCACAGATACGCAGTATTTT
TRBV7-2	few	TRBJ2-1	-	CASSFRSGSYNEQFF	TGTGCCAGCAGCTTCCGGAGTGGGTCCTACAATGAGCAGTTCTTC
TRBV6-5	many	TRBJ1-5	-	CASSYSRGNQPQHF	TGTGCCAGCAGTTACTCAAGGGGCAATCAGCCCCAGCATTTT
TRBV10-3	many	TRBJ2-3	-	CATSRGGRLEDTQYF	TGTGCCACCTCCAGGGGGGGCCGGTTGGAAGATACGCAGTATTTT
TRBV7-9	once	TRBJ2-3	-	CASSGRSLTDTQYF	TGTGCCAGCAGCGGACGATCGCTCACAGATACGCAGTATTTT